The sequence of this T cell receptor (beta chain) was determined in a study of cytomegalovirus exposure and HLA in healthy donors. PCR amplification relied on 60 Vbeta primers (plus 13 Jbeta primers). Generated by immunoSEQ multiplex PCR, the TCRdb table keeps only in-frame clones and is missing some. The sample lists about 160,000 clones; roughly four fifths were seen once. V was clipped by 5 bases and J by 2 bases; unmatched bases: 5. The CDR3 runs to 15 residues. Germline V gene sequence: CDR1 SGHTA, CDR2 FQGNSA. The chain couples TRBV7-2 to TRBJ1-3; 8 bases match TRBD1. The TCR comes from a woman in her fifties or sixties in good health and CMV-seronegative. The sequencing sample was made of PBMCs. CDR3 region: CASSRTGSTGNTIYF. The CDR3 DNA follows: TGTGCCAGCAGCCGGACAGGGAGTACTGGAAACACCATATATTTT.